The source of this T cell receptor (beta chain) is a study of cytomegalovirus exposure and HLA in healthy donors. The PCR made use of 60 Vbeta and 13 Jbeta primers. Only in-frame clones appear in the TCRdb table, and some are missing; sequencing was by immunoSEQ multiplex PCR. The sample has approximately 200,000 clones; 75% to 85% are singletons. The V gene's germline CDR1 is MDHEN and CDR2 SYDVKM. The J segment lost 12 bases and the V segment lost 8 bases, leaving 20 bases of the junction unmatched. CDR3 size: 15 residues. The rearrangement uses TRBV28 and TRBJ1-1; TRBD1 matches at 8 bases. This clonotype was obtained from a girl under 18 in good health and CMV-seronegative. The sample taken for sequencing was PBMCs. The CDR3 DNA reads TGTGCCAGCCAACCTGACCGTAGCAGGGGGCCTTTATCTTTCTTT. Its translation: CASQPDRSRGPLSFF.